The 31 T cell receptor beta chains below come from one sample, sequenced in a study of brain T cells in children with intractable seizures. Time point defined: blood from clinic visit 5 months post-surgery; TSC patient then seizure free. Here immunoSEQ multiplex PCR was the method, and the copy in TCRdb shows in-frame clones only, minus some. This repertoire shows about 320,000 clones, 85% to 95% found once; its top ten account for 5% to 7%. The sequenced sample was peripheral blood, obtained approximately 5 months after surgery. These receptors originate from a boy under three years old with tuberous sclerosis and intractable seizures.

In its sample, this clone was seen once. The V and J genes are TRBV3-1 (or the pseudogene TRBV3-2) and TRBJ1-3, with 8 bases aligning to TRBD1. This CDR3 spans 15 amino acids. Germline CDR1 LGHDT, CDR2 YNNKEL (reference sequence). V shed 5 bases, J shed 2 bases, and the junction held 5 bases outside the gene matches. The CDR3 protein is CASSMWTGTGNTIYF. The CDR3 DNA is TGTGCCAGCAGCATGTGGACAGGGACTGGAAACACCATATATTTT.

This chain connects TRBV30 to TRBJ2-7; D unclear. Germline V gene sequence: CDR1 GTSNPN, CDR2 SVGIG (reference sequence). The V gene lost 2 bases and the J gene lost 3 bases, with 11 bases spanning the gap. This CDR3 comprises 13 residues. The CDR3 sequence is CAWSTTTYYEQYF. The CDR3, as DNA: TGTGCCTGGAGTACCACTACATACTACGAGCAGTACTTC.

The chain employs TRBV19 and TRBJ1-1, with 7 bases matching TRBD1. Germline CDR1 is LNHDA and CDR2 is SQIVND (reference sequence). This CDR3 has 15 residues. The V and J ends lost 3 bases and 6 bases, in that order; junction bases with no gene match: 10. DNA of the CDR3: TGTGCCAGTAGTATCCAAACAGGGGTGAAGGCTGAAGCTTTCTTT. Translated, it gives CASSIQTGVKAEAFF. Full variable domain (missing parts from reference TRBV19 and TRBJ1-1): DGGITQSPKYLFRKEGQNVTLSCEQNLNHDAMYWYRQDPGQGLRLIYYSQIVNDFQKGDIAEGYSVSREKKESFPLTVTSAQKNPTAFYLCASSIQTGVKAEAFFGQGTRLTVV.

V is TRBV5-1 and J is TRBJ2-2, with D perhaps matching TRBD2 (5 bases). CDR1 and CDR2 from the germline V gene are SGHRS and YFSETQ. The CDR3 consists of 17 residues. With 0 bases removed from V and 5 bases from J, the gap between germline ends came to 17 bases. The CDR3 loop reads CASSLVSSGVGTGELFF. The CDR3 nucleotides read TGCGCCAGCAGCTTGGTTAGCTCCGGGGTGGGGACCGGGGAGCTGTTTTTT.

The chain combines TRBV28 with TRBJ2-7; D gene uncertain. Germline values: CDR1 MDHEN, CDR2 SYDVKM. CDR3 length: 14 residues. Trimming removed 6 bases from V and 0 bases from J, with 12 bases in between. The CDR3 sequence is CASSPAPSSYEQYF. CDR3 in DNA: TGTGCCAGCAGCCCCGCACCCAGCTCCTACGAGCAGTACTTC.

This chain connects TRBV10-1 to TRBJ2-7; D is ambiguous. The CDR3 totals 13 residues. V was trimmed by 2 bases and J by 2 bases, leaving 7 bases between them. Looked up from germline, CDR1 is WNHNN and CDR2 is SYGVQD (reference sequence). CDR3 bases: TGCGCCAGCAGTGAGGCGTCGACCTACGAGCAGTACTTC. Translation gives CASSEASTYEQYF.

The CDR3 loop is CASRLEISNEQFF. In DNA, the CDR3 is TGTGCAAGTCGCTTAGAGATTAGCAATGAGCAGTTCTTC. The rearrangement uses TRBV12-2 and TRBJ2-1; the table's TRBD2 call for D was not verified on the DNA. TRBV12-2 is termed a pseudogene. The CDR3 is made up of 13 amino acids.

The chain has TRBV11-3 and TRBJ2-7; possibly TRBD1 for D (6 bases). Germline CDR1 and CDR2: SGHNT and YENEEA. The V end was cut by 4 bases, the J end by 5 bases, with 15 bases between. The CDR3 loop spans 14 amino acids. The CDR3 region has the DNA TGTGCCAGCAGCTCCTCCGGGACAACCCACGAGCAGTACTTC. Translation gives CASSSSGTTHEQYF.

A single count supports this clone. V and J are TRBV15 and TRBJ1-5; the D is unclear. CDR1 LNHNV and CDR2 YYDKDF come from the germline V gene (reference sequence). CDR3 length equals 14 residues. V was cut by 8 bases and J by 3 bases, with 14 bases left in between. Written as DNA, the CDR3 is TGTGCCACCGAGAGAGGACTGAACAATCAGCCCCAGCATTTT. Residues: CATERGLNNQPQHF.

CDR3 coding DNA: TGTGCCAGCAGCGTAGATTATCTGATCCGGGGGGGAACAGATACGCAGTATTTT. Translated, it gives CASSVDYLIRGGTDTQYF. V usage is TRBV9 and J usage is TRBJ2-3; 8 bases agree with TRBD2. J was trimmed by 3 bases and V by 0 bases; bases with no gene match: 12. The V gene's germline CDR1 is SGDLS and CDR2 YYNGEE. The CDR3 covers 18 residues.

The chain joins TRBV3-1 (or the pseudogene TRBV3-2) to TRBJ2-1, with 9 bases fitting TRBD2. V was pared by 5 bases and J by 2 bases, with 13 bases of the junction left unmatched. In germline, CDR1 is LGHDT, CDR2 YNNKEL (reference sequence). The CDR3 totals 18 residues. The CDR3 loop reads CASSLGTSLGPTYNEQFF. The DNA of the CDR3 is TGTGCCAGCAGCTTAGGGACTAGCTTGGGTCCGACCTACAATGAGCAGTTCTTC.

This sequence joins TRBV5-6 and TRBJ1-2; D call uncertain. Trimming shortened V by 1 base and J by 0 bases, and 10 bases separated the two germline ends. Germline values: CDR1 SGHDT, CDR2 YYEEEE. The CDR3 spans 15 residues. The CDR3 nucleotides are TGTGCCAGCAGCTTGAGAGGGCCCTCTAACTATGGCTACACCTTC. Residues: CASSLRGPSNYGYTF.

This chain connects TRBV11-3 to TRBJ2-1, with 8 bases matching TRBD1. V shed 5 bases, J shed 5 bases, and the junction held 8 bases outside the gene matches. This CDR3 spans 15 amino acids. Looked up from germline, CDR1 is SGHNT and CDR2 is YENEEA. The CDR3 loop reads CASSPIQGANNEQFF. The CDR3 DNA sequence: TGTGCCAGCAGCCCGATTCAGGGGGCCAACAATGAGCAGTTCTTC. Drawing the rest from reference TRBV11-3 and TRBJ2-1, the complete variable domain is EAGVVQSPRYKIIEKKQPVAFWCNPISGHNTLYWYLQNLGQGPELLIRYENEEAVDDSQLPKDRFSAERLKGVDSTLKIQPAELGDSAVYLCASSPIQGANNEQFFGPGTRLTVL.

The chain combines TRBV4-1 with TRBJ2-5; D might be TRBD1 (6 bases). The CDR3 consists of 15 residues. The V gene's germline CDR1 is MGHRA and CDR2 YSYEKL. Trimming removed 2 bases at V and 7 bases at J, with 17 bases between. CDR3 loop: CASSQPTGRPATQYF. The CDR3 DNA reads TGCGCCAGCAGCCAACCGACAGGCAGGCCGGCGACCCAGTACTTC.

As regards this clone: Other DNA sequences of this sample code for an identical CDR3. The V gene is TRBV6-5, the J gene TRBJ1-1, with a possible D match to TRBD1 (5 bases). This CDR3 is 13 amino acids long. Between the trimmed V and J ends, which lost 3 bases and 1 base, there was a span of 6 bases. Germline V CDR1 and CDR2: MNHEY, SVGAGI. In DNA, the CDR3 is TGTGCCAGCAGTTATAGGGGGAACACTGAAGCTTTCTTT. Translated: CASSYRGNTEAFF.

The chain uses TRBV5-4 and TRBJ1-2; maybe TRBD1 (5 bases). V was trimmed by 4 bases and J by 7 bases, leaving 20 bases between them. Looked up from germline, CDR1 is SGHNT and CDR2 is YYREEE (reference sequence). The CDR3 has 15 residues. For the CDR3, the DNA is TGTGCCAGCAGCCCGTGGGTGGAGGGGCCGGGTGGCTACACCTTC. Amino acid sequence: CASSPWVEGPGGYTF.

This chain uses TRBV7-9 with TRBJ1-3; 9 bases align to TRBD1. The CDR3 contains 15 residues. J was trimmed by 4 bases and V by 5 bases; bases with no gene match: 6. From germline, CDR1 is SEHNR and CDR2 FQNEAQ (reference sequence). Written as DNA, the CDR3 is TGTGCCAGCAGCAAGACAGGGGGAGTCGGAAACACCATATATTTT. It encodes CASSKTGGVGNTIYF.

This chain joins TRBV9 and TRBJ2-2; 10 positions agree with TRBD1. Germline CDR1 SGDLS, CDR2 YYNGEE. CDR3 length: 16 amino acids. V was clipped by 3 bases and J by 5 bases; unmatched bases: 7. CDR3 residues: CASSADRGRWTGELFF. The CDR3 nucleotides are TGTGCCAGCAGCGCCGACAGGGGGCGTTGGACCGGGGAGCTGTTTTTT.

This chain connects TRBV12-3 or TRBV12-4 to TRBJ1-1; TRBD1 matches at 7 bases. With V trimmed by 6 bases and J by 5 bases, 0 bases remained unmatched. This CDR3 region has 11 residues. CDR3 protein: CASRDRTEAFF. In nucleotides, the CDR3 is TGTGCCAGCAGGGACAGGACTGAAGCTTTCTTT.

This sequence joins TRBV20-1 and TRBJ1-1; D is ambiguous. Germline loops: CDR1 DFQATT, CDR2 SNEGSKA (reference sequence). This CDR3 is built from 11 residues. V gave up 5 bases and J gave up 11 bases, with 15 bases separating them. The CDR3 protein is CSAHPSRMAFF. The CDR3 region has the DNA TGCAGTGCTCACCCATCTAGGATGGCTTTCTTT.

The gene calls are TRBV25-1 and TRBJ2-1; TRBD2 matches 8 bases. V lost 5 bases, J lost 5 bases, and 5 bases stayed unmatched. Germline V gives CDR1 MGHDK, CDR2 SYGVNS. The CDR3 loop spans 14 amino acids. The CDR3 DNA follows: TGTGCCAGCAGTCGGGAGGGCCGGGACAATGAGCAGTTCTTC. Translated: CASSREGRDNEQFF.

CDR3 residues: CASLDRGPGYTF. DNA for the CDR3: TGTGCCAGCCTGGACAGGGGGCCCGGCTACACCTTC. The V gene is TRBV28, the J gene TRBJ1-2; 11 nucleotides agree with TRBD1. The CDR3 totals 12 residues. V shed 8 bases, J shed 8 bases, and the junction held 4 bases outside the gene matches. Germline CDR1 MDHEN, CDR2 SYDVKM.

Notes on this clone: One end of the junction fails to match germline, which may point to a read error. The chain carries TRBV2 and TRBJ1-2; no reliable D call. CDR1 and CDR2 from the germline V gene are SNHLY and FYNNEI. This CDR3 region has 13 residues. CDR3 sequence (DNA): TGTGCCAGCAGCGAGGACTACATTATGTCTTGCTTCTTC. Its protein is CASSEDYIMSCFF.

CDR3 sequence (DNA): TGCAGCGTTTTTCCCCGGGATTGGGGAGAGACCCAGTACTTC. Translation gives CSVFPRDWGETQYF. The V call is TRBV29-1, the J call TRBJ2-5; D may be TRBD2 (5 bases). Between the trimmed V and J ends, which lost 5 bases and 4 bases, there was a span of 17 bases. The germline V gene has CDR1 SQVTM and CDR2 ANQGSEA. The CDR3 totals 14 residues. The full variable domain, rest sourced from reference TRBV29-1 and TRBJ2-5, is SAVISQKPSRDICQRGTSLTIQCQVDSQVTMMFWYRQQPGQSLTLIATANQGSEATYESGFVIDKFPISRPNLTFSTLTVSNMSPEDSSIYLCSVFPRDWGETQYFGPGTRLLVL.

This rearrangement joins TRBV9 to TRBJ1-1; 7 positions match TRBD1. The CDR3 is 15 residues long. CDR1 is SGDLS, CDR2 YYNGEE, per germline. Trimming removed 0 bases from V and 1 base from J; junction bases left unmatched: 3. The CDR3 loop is CASSVDDRANTEAFF. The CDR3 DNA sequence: TGTGCCAGCAGCGTAGACGACAGGGCGAACACTGAAGCTTTCTTT.

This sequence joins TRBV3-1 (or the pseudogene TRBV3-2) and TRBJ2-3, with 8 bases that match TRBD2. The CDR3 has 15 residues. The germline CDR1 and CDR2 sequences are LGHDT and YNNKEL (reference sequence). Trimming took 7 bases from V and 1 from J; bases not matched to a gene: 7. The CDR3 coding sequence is TGTGCCAGCACCGATGGGACTAGTCGCACAGATACGCAGTATTTT. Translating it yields CASTDGTSRTDTQYF.

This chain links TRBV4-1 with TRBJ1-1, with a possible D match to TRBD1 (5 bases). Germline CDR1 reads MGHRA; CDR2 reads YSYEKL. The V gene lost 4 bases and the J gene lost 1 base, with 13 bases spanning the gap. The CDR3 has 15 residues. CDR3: CASSRTWGKNTEAFF. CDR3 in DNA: TGCGCCAGCAGCCGAACCTGGGGGAAGAACACTGAAGCTTTCTTT.

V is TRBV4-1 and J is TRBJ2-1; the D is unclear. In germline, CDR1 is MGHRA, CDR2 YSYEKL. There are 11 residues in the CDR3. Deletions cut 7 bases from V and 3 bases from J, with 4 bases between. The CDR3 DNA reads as TGCGCCAGCAAGGGCTACAATGAGCAGTTCTTC. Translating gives CASKGYNEQFF.

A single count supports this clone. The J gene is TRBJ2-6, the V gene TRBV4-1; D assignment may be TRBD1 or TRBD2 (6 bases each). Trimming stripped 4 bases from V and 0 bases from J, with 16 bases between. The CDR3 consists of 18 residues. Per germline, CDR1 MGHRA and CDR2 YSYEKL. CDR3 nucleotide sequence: TGCGCCAGCAGCCCGGGGGCAGAGGGACCCTCTGGGGCCAACGTCCTGACTTTC. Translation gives CASSPGAEGPSGANVLTF.

The CDR3 sequence: CASSWKDRGRETQYF. The CDR3, as DNA: TGTGCCAGCAGCTGGAAAGACAGGGGACGAGAGACCCAGTACTTC. V and J are TRBV13 and TRBJ2-5; 8 positions match TRBD1. The germline CDR1 and CDR2 sequences are PRHDT and FYEKMQ (reference sequence). Trimming at V came to 4 bases and at J to 4 bases, leaving 8 bases not matched to a gene. The CDR3 has 15 amino acids.

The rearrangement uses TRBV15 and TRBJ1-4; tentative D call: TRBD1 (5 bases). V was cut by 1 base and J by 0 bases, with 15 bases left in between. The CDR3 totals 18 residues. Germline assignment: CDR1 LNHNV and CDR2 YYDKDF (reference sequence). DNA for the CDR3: TGTGCCACCAGCAGAGGCCCGGGACCTGGTGCAACTAATGAAAAACTGTTTTTT. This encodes CATSRGPGPGATNEKLFF.